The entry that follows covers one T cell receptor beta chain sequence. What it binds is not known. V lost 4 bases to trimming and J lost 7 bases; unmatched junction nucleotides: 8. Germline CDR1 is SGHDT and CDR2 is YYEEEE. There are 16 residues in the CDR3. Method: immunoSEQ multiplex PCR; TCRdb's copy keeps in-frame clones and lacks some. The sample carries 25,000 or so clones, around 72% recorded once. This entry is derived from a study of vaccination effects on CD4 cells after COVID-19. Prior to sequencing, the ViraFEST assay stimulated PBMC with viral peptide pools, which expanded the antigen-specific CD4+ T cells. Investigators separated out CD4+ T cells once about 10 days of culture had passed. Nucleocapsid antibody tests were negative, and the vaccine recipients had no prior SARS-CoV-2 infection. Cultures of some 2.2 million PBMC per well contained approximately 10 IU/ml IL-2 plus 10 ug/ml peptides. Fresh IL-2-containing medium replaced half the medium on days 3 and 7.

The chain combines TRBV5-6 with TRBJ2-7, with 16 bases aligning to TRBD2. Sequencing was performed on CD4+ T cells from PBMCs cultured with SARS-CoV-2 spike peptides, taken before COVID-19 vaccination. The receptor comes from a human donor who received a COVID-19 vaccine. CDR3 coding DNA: TGTGCCAGCAGCCTGGGACTAGCGGGAGGGCCAGGAGAGCAGTACTTC. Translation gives CASSLGLAGGPGEQYF. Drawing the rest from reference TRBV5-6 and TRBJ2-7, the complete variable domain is DAGVTQSPTHLIKTRGQQVTLRCSPKSGHDTVSWYQQALGQGPQFIFQYYEEEERQRGNFPDRFSGHQFPNYSSELNVNALLLGDSALYLCASSLGLAGGPGEQYFGPGTRLTVT.